These 26 T cell receptor beta chains came from one sample sequenced in a study of naive and memory T cell subsets. These receptors have no identified antigens. An equimolar mix of two oligonucleotides served as the beta constant-region primer for TRBC1 and TRBC2. Nested alpha and beta constant-region primers with the SP2 primer drove four PCR rounds on ligated cDNA. MiXCR, applied by TCRdb to the UMI-ligation and nested PCR reads, yields one record per CDR3 protein. The sample yields about 140,000 distinct CDR3 sequences, approximately 20% seen once. Findings of the study overall: Especially in CD8 cells, naive repertoires contained a few larger clonotypes, possibly CD45RA-re-expressing memory cells.

The sequenced sample was naive CD8+ T cells from blood. Receptor source: a human donor in good health.

The rearrangement links TRBV28 to TRBJ1-1; TRBD1 matches 9 bases. J was trimmed by 10 bases and V by 6 bases; bases with no gene match: 9. The CDR3 is 13 residues long. CDR1 is MDHEN, CDR2 SYDVKM, per germline. CDR3 residues: CASSPDRGEGAFF. The CDR3 DNA reads as TGTGCCAGCAGCCCGGACAGGGGAGAAGGAGCTTTCTTT.

This clonotype has a handful of counts. The chain links TRBV25-1 to TRBJ2-1; no clear D gene. Germline CDR1 reads MGHDK; CDR2 reads SYGVNS. V shed 3 bases and J shed 5 bases, with 8 bases lying between them. The CDR3 is 13 amino acids. The CDR3 region is CASSERSHNEQFF. CDR3 coding DNA: TGTGCCAGCAGTGAGAGGAGCCACAATGAGCAGTTCTTC. The full variable domain, with the rest looked up from reference TRBV25-1 and TRBJ2-1, is EADIYQTPRYLVIGTGKKITLECSQTMGHDKMYWYQQDPGMELHLIHYSYGVNSTEKGDLSSESTVSRIRTEHFPLTLESARPSHTSQYLCASSERSHNEQFFGPGTRLTVL.

The V and J genes are TRBV27 and TRBJ2-3; D unresolved. Trimming cost V 5 bases and J 2 bases, with 11 bases left between them. This CDR3 is 14 amino acids long. The germline V gene has CDR1 MNHEY and CDR2 SMNVEV (reference sequence). In nucleotides, the CDR3 is TGTGCCAGCAGTCCCCCCCTTAACACAGATACGCAGTATTTT. This encodes CASSPPLNTDTQYF.

The CDR3 reads CASSFLTGRRDEQYF. The CDR3 nucleotides read TGTGCCAGCAGTTTCCTGACAGGGCGAAGGGACGAGCAGTACTTC. The rearrangement uses TRBV27 and TRBJ2-7, with 7 nucleotides matching TRBD1. The CDR3 extends over 15 amino acids. V lost 3 bases and J lost 5; bases outside the gene matches: 10. Germline V lookup: CDR1 MNHEY, CDR2 SMNVEV (reference sequence).

J is TRBJ2-5 and V is TRBV20-1; D possibly corresponds to TRBD1 (6 bases). The CDR3 totals 16 residues. Looked up from germline, CDR1 is DFQATT and CDR2 is SNEGSKA (reference sequence). Trimming took off 0 bases at V and 2 bases at J, with 16 bases between the two ends. The CDR3 region is CSARDEEDSYQETQYF. Written as DNA, the CDR3 is TGCAGTGCTAGAGATGAAGAGGACAGCTATCAAGAGACCCAGTACTTC.

The V and J genes are TRBV28 and TRBJ1-6; no firm D call. V lost 7 bases to trimming and J lost 0 bases, with 16 bases between them. The CDR3 length is 17 residues. Germline V gene data show CDR1 as MDHEN and CDR2 as SYDVKM. The CDR3 sequence: CASTAGTTRSYNSPLHF. CDR3 sequence (DNA): TGTGCCAGCACGGCGGGAACGACTCGCTCCTATAATTCACCCCTCCACTTT.

J is TRBJ2-1 and V is TRBV4-2; 7 bases line up with TRBD1. The CDR3 is 13 residues long. Germline V CDR1 and CDR2: LGHNA, YNFKEQ. Unmatched junction bases numbered 4, after V lost 4 bases and J lost 7 bases. The chain's CDR3 is CASSRPTGNEQFF. The CDR3 DNA reads TGTGCCAGCAGCCGCCCGACAGGGAATGAGCAGTTCTTC.

This clonotype appeared a few times. This chain connects TRBV15 to TRBJ2-1, with D possibly being TRBD1 (5 bases). The CDR3 is 14 amino acids. Trimming removed 5 bases at V and 4 bases at J, with 12 bases between. Germline V gene data show CDR1 as LNHNV and CDR2 as YYDKDF (reference sequence). CDR3 bases: TGTGCCACCAGCTTGACAGTCTCTTACAATGAGCAGTTCTTC. As protein: CATSLTVSYNEQFF.

The chain uses TRBV29-1 and TRBJ2-5, with D perhaps TRBD1 (6 bases). This CDR3 contains 13 residues. V dropped 6 bases and J dropped 5 bases, with 16 bases sitting between them. CDR1 and CDR2 from the germline V gene are SQVTM and ANQGSEA. The DNA of the CDR3 is TGCAGCGTGAAGACAGGTGCCCGGGAGACCCAGTACTTC. This codes for CSVKTGARETQYF.

The chain is built from TRBV10-3 and TRBJ2-5; tentatively, D is TRBD1 (6 bases). The CDR3 totals 15 residues. Germline CDR1 and CDR2: ENHRY and SYGVKD. Trimming left V 3 bases short and J 4 bases short, with 15 bases between. Written as DNA, the CDR3 is TGTGCCATCAGTGAATCCGAGACAGGTGGAGAGACCCAGTACTTC. Protein: CAISESETGGETQYF.

This clonotype was detected only a few times. The CDR3 coding sequence is TGTGCCAGCAGCTTATCAGGCTACACTGAAGCTTTCTTT. It yields the protein CASSLSGYTEAFF. This chain connects TRBV7-8 to TRBJ1-1; D unresolved. The length of the CDR3 is 13 residues. Germline CDR1 and CDR2: SGHVS and FQNEAQ. V lost 2 bases to trimming and J lost 3 bases, with 7 bases between them.

This clonotype was observed a handful of times. This chain joins TRBV7-3 and TRBJ2-1, with 10 bases that match TRBD1. CDR3 length: 15 residues. Per the germline V gene, CDR1 is SGHTA and CDR2 is FQGTGA. V was clipped by 5 bases and J by 7 bases; unmatched bases: 8. In nucleotides, the CDR3 is TGTGCCAGCAGCCCGGGACAGGGGCAAGGGAATGAGCAGTTCTTC. It specifies CASSPGQGQGNEQFF.

This clonotype was counted a few times. V and J are TRBV3-1 and TRBJ1-1; TRBD1 agrees at 11 bases. The V gene end was trimmed by 1 base and the J gene end by 3 bases; junction bases not matched to a gene: 4. This CDR3 spans 16 amino acids. Germline CDR1 and CDR2: LGHDT and YNNKEL (reference sequence). CDR3 in amino acids: CASSQGTGGRDTEAFF. The CDR3, as DNA: TGTGCCAGCAGCCAAGGGACAGGGGGCCGGGACACTGAAGCTTTCTTT. Full variable domain (remainder filled in from reference TRBV3-1 and TRBJ1-1): DTAVSQTPKYLVTQMGNDKSIKCEQNLGHDTMYWYKQDSKKFLKIMFSYNNKELIINETVPNRFSPKSPDKAHLNLHINSLELGDSAVYFCASSQGTGGRDTEAFFGQGTRLTVV.

This clonotype showed up just a few times. The V call is TRBV29-1, the J call TRBJ2-1, with D uncertain. Per germline, CDR1 SQVTM and CDR2 ANQGSEA. V was trimmed by 8 bases and J by 6 bases, leaving 17 bases between them. The CDR3 sequence is 13 residues long. CDR3 in amino acids: CSLVTLHSNEQFF. CDR3 sequence (DNA): TGCAGCCTCGTGACCCTACATAGCAATGAGCAGTTCTTC.

This chain uses TRBV25-1 with TRBJ2-7; D gene uncertain. The CDR3 has 12 amino acids. Per the germline V gene, CDR1 is MGHDK and CDR2 is SYGVNS. V lost 1 base and J 5 bases, leaving 6 bases between the germline ends. The CDR3 DNA follows: TGTGCCAGCAGTGAATTCCCTCACGAGCAGTACTTC. Encoded protein: CASSEFPHEQYF.

This clonotype appeared many times. The rearrangement links TRBV6-5 to TRBJ1-1; D is undetermined. This CDR3 contains 12 residues. Germline V gives CDR1 MNHEY, CDR2 SVGAGI. V was pared by 4 bases and J by 4 bases, with 7 bases between. The CDR3 here is CASSLSGTEAFF. The CDR3 nucleotides are TGTGCCAGCAGTTTATCGGGCACTGAAGCTTTCTTT.

The chain couples TRBV24-1 to TRBJ2-1; no firm D call. The length of the CDR3 is 14 residues. Trimming pared 5 bases from V and 1 base from J, leaving 8 bases between. CDR1 is KGHDR and CDR2 is SFDVKD in the germline V gene. The CDR3 spells CATSGPGSYNEQFF. The CDR3 DNA reads as TGTGCCACCAGTGGTCCCGGATCCTACAATGAGCAGTTCTTC.

The rearrangement uses TRBV27 and TRBJ1-2, with D perhaps matching TRBD1 (5 bases). V was pared by 5 bases and J by 5 bases, with 21 bases between. CDR1 and CDR2 (germline): MNHEY, SMNVEV (reference sequence). This CDR3 is 16 amino acids long. The CDR3 DNA reads TGTGCCAGCAGTCTCAACACGGACATGGCTATTTATGGCTACACCTTC. The encoded protein is CASSLNTDMAIYGYTF.

This clonotype came up a few times. This chain uses TRBV14 with TRBJ2-3; D possibly corresponds to TRBD2 (5 bases). Trimming took 0 bases from V and 0 from J, leaving 16 bases between them. The CDR3 is made up of 18 amino acids. The germline CDR1 and CDR2 sequences are SGHDN and FVKESK. DNA for the CDR3: TGTGCCAGCAGCCAAGATCGATACGGCGGGCCGAGCACAGATACGCAGTATTTT. It translates to CASSQDRYGGPSTDTQYF. The full variable domain, its missing parts supplied by reference TRBV14 and TRBJ2-3, is EAGVTQFPSHSVIEKGQTVTLRCDPISGHDNLYWYRRVMGKEIKFLLHFVKESKQDESGMPNNRFLAERTGGTYSTLKVQPAELEDSGVYFCASSQDRYGGPSTDTQYFGPGTRLTVL.

This clonotype has a count of ten or more. This chain connects TRBV6-5 to TRBJ2-1; 10 bases align to TRBD2. V trimming: 6 bases; J trimming: 1 base; junction bases outside the gene matches: 3. Germline assignment: CDR1 MNHEY and CDR2 SVGAGI. The CDR3 contains 15 residues. CDR3 sequence (DNA): TGTGCCAGCAGCTTACTAGCGGGATCCTACAATGAGCAGTTCTTC. The encoded protein is CASSLLAGSYNEQFF.

The chain carries TRBV11-2 and TRBJ2-6, with D unclear. The germline gives CDR1 SGHAT, CDR2 FQNNGV. V dropped 0 bases and J dropped 3 bases, with 9 bases sitting between them. This CDR3 region has 16 residues. Here the CDR3 reads CASSLDLGFGANVLTF. The CDR3 region has the DNA TGTGCCAGCAGCTTAGATTTGGGGTTTGGGGCCAACGTCCTGACTTTC.

The chain joins TRBV20-1 to TRBJ2-7, with D unresolved. Germline values: CDR1 DFQATT, CDR2 SNEGSKA (reference sequence). Trimming left V 3 bases short and J 2 bases short, with 11 bases between. This CDR3 contains 13 residues. CDR3 sequence: CSARGLFAYEQYF. Here the CDR3 DNA reads TGCAGTGCTAGGGGTCTGTTCGCCTACGAGCAGTACTTC.

There are a few counts of this clonotype. The chain recombines TRBV6-6 with TRBJ1-3, with TRBD1 as a possible D gene (5 bases). With 7 bases removed from V and 6 bases from J, the gap between germline ends came to 16 bases. Germline V gives CDR1 MNHNY, CDR2 SVGAGI (reference sequence). The CDR3 is 14 amino acids. Written as DNA, the CDR3 is TGTGCCAGCACCGGGACCGCATTCGAAAACACCATATATTTT. Residues: CASTGTAFENTIYF.

The rearrangement joins TRBV7-9 to TRBJ2-7; TRBD1 matches 8 bases. CDR1 and CDR2 from the germline V gene are SEHNR and FQNEAQ (reference sequence). The CDR3 totals 16 residues. The trim removed 5 bases at V and 2 bases at J, leaving 11 bases unmatched. The CDR3 DNA reads as TGTGCCAGCAGCCATTCCGGGACAGGACCTACCTACGAGCAGTACTTC. Translating gives CASSHSGTGPTYEQYF. The full variable domain, in which reference TRBV7-9 and TRBJ2-7 provide the parts outside the CDR3, is DTGVSQNPRHKITKRGQNVTFRCDPISEHNRLYWYRQTLGQGPEFLTYFQNEAQLEKSRLLSDRFSAERPKGSFSTLEIQRTEQGDSAMYLCASSHSGTGPTYEQYFGPGTRLTVT.

A single count supports this clonotype. V usage is TRBV7-9 and J usage is TRBJ1-1; 7 bases match TRBD1. CDR1 is SEHNR, CDR2 FQNEAQ, per germline (reference sequence). There are 14 residues in the CDR3. V shed 0 bases, J shed 5 bases, and the junction held 3 bases outside the gene matches. The CDR3 is CASSLAGDRTEAFF. CDR3 sequence (DNA): TGTGCCAGCAGCTTAGCGGGGGACAGAACTGAAGCTTTCTTT. The full variable domain, rest sourced from reference TRBV7-9 and TRBJ1-1, is DTGVSQNPRHKITKRGQNVTFRCDPISEHNRLYWYRQTLGQGPEFLTYFQNEAQLEKSRLLSDRFSAERPKGSFSTLEIQRTEQGDSAMYLCASSLAGDRTEAFFGQGTRLTVV.

The chain uses TRBV5-1 and TRBJ1-3, with 8 bases fitting TRBD1. After removal of 0 bases from V and 2 bases from J, the junction contained 4 bases not matched to a gene. This CDR3 is built from 16 residues. Germline lookup yields CDR1 SGHRS and CDR2 YFSETQ. The CDR3 protein is CASSLERQGTGNTIYF. In DNA form, the CDR3 reads TGCGCCAGCAGCTTGGAGAGACAGGGGACTGGAAACACCATATATTTT.